The text below deals with one T cell receptor beta chain. Its antigen is still unknown. No much larger clone is present one base from it, and per-base qualities are unavailable. The CDR3 regions of human TCRbeta chains were subjected to immunosequencing. Per the original workflow: Repertoire TCRs were checked for matches against a reference library of SARS-CoV-2-specific TCRs that had been generated using the MIRA antigen-specificity platform. Breadth was defined as the fraction of unique TCRs that were SARS-CoV-2-associated, and depth was defined as the fraction of total T cells that were SARS-CoV-2-associated. Using the MIRA data, every spike-specific TCR was mapped to the spike region that the TCR reacted to and assigned to either a CD4 or a CD8 class. Log10-transformed breadth and depth values were compared by one-way ANOVA with Sidak's multiple comparisons tests. This is the immuneACCESS table as TCRdb keeps it, with only in-frame sequences that have V and J called. A part of the clones is gone; compared with another copy, unresolved V genes explain less than half, and the rest is unexplained. From that table come the V and J calls and clone size; the DNA was used to work out D and trimming. The sample has 150,000 to 200,000 clones on record, 90% to 95% of them singletons. The top ten clones comprise around 4.5% of the sample.

The data derive from a study of T cell responses to AZD1222 COVID-19 vaccine (dated by TCRdb to the early 2020s). About the full investigation: TCR sequencing was performed for 230 to 250 trial participants, of whom about 200 were given two doses of AZD1222 and 26 were given two doses of MenACWY control vaccine. Trial participants were enrolled into age subgroups of 18-55, 56-69 and 70-plus years, which contained about 150, 28 and 57 TCR-sequenced participants, respectively.

Sample time point, as interpreted from the label and publication: baseline before first vaccination. The treatment or condition label on this specimen signifies: meningococcal conjugate vaccine given as trial control. The vaccinee samples were drawn from two UK trials, COV001 and COV002, one of which was a single-blind randomized controlled phase 2/3 trial testing AZD1222 (ChAdOx1 nCoV-19) in healthy adults. For TCRbeta chain sequencing, PBMC samples were collected from trial participants at day 0 and at day 28 after the second dose. Reading from cysteine to phenylalanine, the CDR3 counts 12 amino acids. Only the CDR3 DNA stays, 36 bases, in frame from base 1. V is cut by 2 bases and J by 7 bases, and the space between the germline ends is 8 bases. The research as a whole found: Conclusions about previously exposed vaccinees are limited, since just a handful of AZD1222 recipients were seropositive for SARS-CoV-2 at baseline. Most participants were white British and females outnumbered males, and the authors suggested that clonal diversity may have been underestimated. Because no day 14 peak-response samples were available, the repertoires could be characterized only after the peak T cell response. After two AZD1222 doses, spike-specific TCR breadth and depth were significantly higher than at day 0 and than in MenACWY recipients. The 56-69-year group was small, and its depth increase did not reach significance, likely because of low power. The vaccine-associated CD4 TCRs covered the entire spike protein, and the dominant responses fell in regions 160-218 and 743-854. Nearly half of unique spike-specific TCRs reportedly recognized epitopes outside regions mutated in the B.1.351 and B.1.1.7 variants.

The sequencing here drew on peripheral blood, taken on day 0 of MenACWY control vaccination. Recombination joined TRBV12-3 or TRBV12-4 with TRBJ1-2, with the D gene not clear enough to name. This receptor was taken from an adult in good health. The sequence in DNA is TGTGCCAGCAGTTTATTTGGGGTTGGCTACACCTTC. The resulting protein is CASSLFGVGYTF.